This entry describes one T cell receptor (beta chain). This record comes from a study of blood T cell repertoires in COVID-19. Across the study: T cells, B-cell-depleted T cells, or PBMCs provided the cDNA or gDNA that served as material.

The CDR3 length is 17 residues. Deletions cut 1 base from V and 4 bases from J, with 17 bases between. Germline V gene data show CDR1 as MGHRA and CDR2 as YSYEKL. Sequencing used immunoSEQ multiplex PCR; TCRdb keeps in-frame clones, though not all of them. The sample contains 150,000 or so clones, over 70% of which appear only once. The sample was PBMCs or T cells enriched from blood (not recorded which). The source of this sequence is a woman aged 60 to 75 who had recovered from COVID-19. The V call is TRBV4-1, the J call TRBJ2-1; tentatively, D is TRBD1 (7 bases). The CDR3 here is CASSQGLGGGMYNEQFF. CDR3 sequence (DNA): TGCGCCAGCAGCCAAGGTCTAGGAGGGGGCATGTACAATGAGCAGTTCTTC.